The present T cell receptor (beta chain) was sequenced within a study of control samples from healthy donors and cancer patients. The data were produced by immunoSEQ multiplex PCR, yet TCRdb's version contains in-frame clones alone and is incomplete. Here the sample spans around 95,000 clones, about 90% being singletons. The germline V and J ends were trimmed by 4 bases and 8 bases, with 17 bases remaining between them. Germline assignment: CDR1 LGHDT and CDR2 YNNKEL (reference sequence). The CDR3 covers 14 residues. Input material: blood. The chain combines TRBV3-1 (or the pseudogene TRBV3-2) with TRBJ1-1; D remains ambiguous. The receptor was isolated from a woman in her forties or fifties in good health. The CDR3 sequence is CASSRGRPGREAFF. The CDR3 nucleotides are TGTGCCAGCAGCCGAGGACGCCCAGGTCGGGAAGCTTTCTTT.